These T cell receptor beta chains were read from a single sample in a study of identical twins. TCRdb processed the 5' RACE reads anew with MiXCR; each CDR3 protein has one entry. The data hold roughly 500,000 distinct CDR3 sequences, with approximately 22% observed a single time. These data also formed part of another study, on T cells expressing NK-cell markers.

The material sequenced was CD4+ T cells sorted from blood. The receptors shown here come from a woman aged 18-29 years in good health. CDR3s include the opening cysteine and the closing phenylalanine or tryptophan. The D gene is left open where the match is weak. Only some rows state a clone size, as once, few, many or a class for expanded clones.

J gene: TRBJ2-3
V gene: TRBV10-1
CDR3 length: 15
D gene: TRBD2
clone size: .
CDR3 DNA: TGCGCCAGCAGTTCGACTAGCGGGAGCCCAGATACGCAGTATTTT
CDR3 protein: CASSSTSGSPDTQYF

J gene: TRBJ1-1
V gene: TRBV11-3
CDR3 length: 16
D gene: .
clone size: .
CDR3 DNA: TGTGCCAGCAGCTTAGATCTAATGGGCGGGAACACTGAAGCTTTCTTT
CDR3 protein: CASSLDLMGGNTEAFF

J gene: TRBJ2-2
V gene: TRBV6-1
CDR3 length: 14
D gene: .
clone size: .
CDR3 DNA: TGTGCCAGCGGCAGGGGCCCCAACACCGGGGAGCTGTTTTTT
CDR3 protein: CASGRGPNTGELFF

J gene: TRBJ1-1
V gene: TRBV12-3/TRBV12-4
CDR3 length: 15
D gene: TRBD1
clone size: .
CDR3 DNA: TGTGCCAGCAGACGTAAGACAGGGTCGGACACTGAAGCTCTCTTT
CDR3 protein: CASRRKTGSDTEALF

J gene: TRBJ1-2
V gene: TRBV18
CDR3 length: 12
D gene: .
clone size: .
CDR3 DNA: TGTGCCAGCTCATCCTCCGACTATGGCTACACCTTC
CDR3 protein: CASSSSDYGYTF

J gene: TRBJ1-4
V gene: TRBV12-3/TRBV12-4
CDR3 length: 14
D gene: .
clone size: .
CDR3 DNA: TGTGCCAGCAGTCCCCGGGGGTCAGGGGAAAAACTGTTTTTT
CDR3 protein: CASSPRGSGEKLFF

J gene: TRBJ2-2
V gene: TRBV7-9
CDR3 length: 16
D gene: TRBD1
clone size: .
CDR3 DNA: TGTGCCAGCAGCTTCCGGACAGGGAGTAGCACCGGGGAGCTGTTTTTT
CDR3 protein: CASSFRTGSSTGELFF

J gene: TRBJ2-7
V gene: TRBV6-5
CDR3 length: 13
D gene: .
clone size: few
CDR3 DNA: TGTGCCAGCAGTTTCGGACAGCTGTACGAGCAGTACTTC
CDR3 protein: CASSFGQLYEQYF

J gene: TRBJ2-7
V gene: TRBV7-2
CDR3 length: 14
D gene: .
clone size: .
CDR3 DNA: TGTGCCAGCAGCAACACGGGACTTCCCTTGGAGCAGTACTTC
CDR3 protein: CASSNTGLPLEQYF

J gene: TRBJ2-3
V gene: TRBV18
CDR3 length: 15
D gene: TRBD2
clone size: .
CDR3 DNA: TGTGCCAGCTCACGGGCACTAGCGGGAGCGGATACGCAGTATTTT
CDR3 protein: CASSRALAGADTQYF

J gene: TRBJ2-7
V gene: TRBV4-3
CDR3 length: 14
D gene: TRBD1
clone size: .
CDR3 DNA: TGCGCCAGCAGCCGGGACAGGGGTGCCTACGAGCAGTACTTC
CDR3 protein: CASSRDRGAYEQYF

J gene: TRBJ1-6
V gene: TRBV12-3/TRBV12-4
CDR3 length: 14
D gene: TRBD1
clone size: .
CDR3 DNA: TGTGCCAGCAGTTTTCTGACAGGGGTTTCACCCCTCCACTTT
CDR3 protein: CASSFLTGVSPLHF

J gene: TRBJ1-2
V gene: TRBV27
CDR3 length: 14
D gene: .
clone size: once
CDR3 DNA: TGTGCCAGCAGTTTCAGACGGGGCGCCGATGGCTACACCTTC
CDR3 protein: CASSFRRGADGYTF

J gene: TRBJ1-2
V gene: TRBV20-1
CDR3 length: 12
D gene: TRBD1
clone size: .
CDR3 DNA: TGCAGTGCGTCGACAGGGCTGGGCGGCTACACCTTC
CDR3 protein: CSASTGLGGYTF

J gene: TRBJ2-1
V gene: TRBV27
CDR3 length: 15
D gene: .
clone size: .
CDR3 DNA: TGTGCCAGCAGCAGGGGCAGGGGCCTTGGCAATGAGCAGTTCTTC
CDR3 protein: CASSRGRGLGNEQFF

J gene: TRBJ2-1
V gene: TRBV7-3
CDR3 length: 14
D gene: .
clone size: .
CDR3 DNA: TGTGCCAGCAGCTCCCAGAGGTCCTACAATGAGCAGTTCTTC
CDR3 protein: CASSSQRSYNEQFF

J gene: TRBJ2-1
V gene: TRBV15
CDR3 length: 18
D gene: .
clone size: .
CDR3 DNA: TGTGCCACCAGCTCCCCCAGAGCGGAGGTATGGGGCTACAATGAGCAGTTCTTC
CDR3 protein: CATSSPRAEVWGYNEQFF

J gene: TRBJ2-1
V gene: TRBV6-2/TRBV6-3
CDR3 length: 15
D gene: .
clone size: few
CDR3 DNA: TGTGCCAGCAGTTACGGTGGGACCGGGCGCGATGAGCAGTTCTTC
CDR3 protein: CASSYGGTGRDEQFF

J gene: TRBJ2-2
V gene: TRBV12-3/TRBV12-4
CDR3 length: 17
D gene: TRBD1
clone size: few
CDR3 DNA: TGTGCCAGCACCGCACGGACAGGGTACTCCTACACCGGGGAGCTGTTTTTT
CDR3 protein: CASTARTGYSYTGELFF

J gene: TRBJ1-2
V gene: TRBV11-1
CDR3 length: 13
D gene: .
clone size: .
CDR3 DNA: TGTGCCGGACAAGGGTACCCAGTGAACGGCTACACCTTC
CDR3 protein: CAGQGYPVNGYTF

J gene: TRBJ2-1
V gene: TRBV5-5
CDR3 length: 15
D gene: TRBD2
clone size: few
CDR3 DNA: TGTGCCAGCAGCTTAGCGGGGGGCTTCTACAATGAGCAGTTCTTC
CDR3 protein: CASSLAGGFYNEQFF

J gene: TRBJ1-1
V gene: TRBV7-2
CDR3 length: 12
D gene: .
clone size: few
CDR3 DNA: TGTGCCAGCAGCTTGAGAAGAACTGAAGCTTTCTTT
CDR3 protein: CASSLRRTEAFF

J gene: TRBJ2-1
V gene: TRBV11-3
CDR3 length: 16
D gene: TRBD1
clone size: .
CDR3 DNA: TGTGCCAGCAGCCATGGGACAGGGAGGTCCTACAATGAGCAGTTCTTC
CDR3 protein: CASSHGTGRSYNEQFF

J gene: TRBJ2-5
V gene: TRBV5-1
CDR3 length: 12
D gene: .
clone size: .
CDR3 DNA: TGCGCCAGCAGCCCGCTCTCTGAGACCCAGTACTTC
CDR3 protein: CASSPLSETQYF

J gene: TRBJ1-1
V gene: TRBV3-1
CDR3 length: 15
D gene: .
clone size: .
CDR3 DNA: TGTGCCAGCAGCCAAGGGGGTGCGAGAGGAGCTGAAGCTTTCTTT
CDR3 protein: CASSQGGARGAEAFF

J gene: TRBJ2-3
V gene: TRBV10-1
CDR3 length: 13
D gene: .
clone size: .
CDR3 DNA: TGCGCCAGCAGTTACATCGGGGGAGATACGCAGTATTTT
CDR3 protein: CASSYIGGDTQYF

J gene: TRBJ2-1
V gene: TRBV10-3
CDR3 length: 14
D gene: .
clone size: .
CDR3 DNA: TGTGCCATCACCCCGGGGTCATCTTACAATGAGCAGTTCTTC
CDR3 protein: CAITPGSSYNEQFF

J gene: TRBJ1-5
V gene: TRBV5-5
CDR3 length: 13
D gene: .
clone size: .
CDR3 DNA: TGTGCCAGCAGCTCCTGGGACGTGGGGCCCCAGCATTTT
CDR3 protein: CASSSWDVGPQHF

J gene: TRBJ1-6
V gene: TRBV7-9
CDR3 length: 15
D gene: .
clone size: .
CDR3 DNA: TGTGCCAGCAGCTTACGTTGGGGGGCGAATTCACCCCTCCACTTT
CDR3 protein: CASSLRWGANSPLHF

J gene: TRBJ2-7
V gene: TRBV20-1
CDR3 length: 13
D gene: .
clone size: .
CDR3 DNA: TGCAGTGCTCGCCGGCAGGGATCCTACGAGCAGTACTTC
CDR3 protein: CSARRQGSYEQYF

J gene: TRBJ2-3
V gene: TRBV6-2/TRBV6-3
CDR3 length: 23
D gene: TRBD1
clone size: .
CDR3 DNA: TGTGCCAGCAGTTACCCGAAGGCGCAGGGGGCGAGTACACGACATACACGCACAGATACGCAGTATTTT
CDR3 protein: CASSYPKAQGASTRHTRTDTQYF

J gene: TRBJ2-5
V gene: TRBV7-2
CDR3 length: 13
D gene: TRBD1
clone size: .
CDR3 DNA: TGTGCCAGCAGCTCACAGGGGAAGGAGACCCAGTACTTC
CDR3 protein: CASSSQGKETQYF

J gene: TRBJ2-3
V gene: TRBV6-1
CDR3 length: 15
D gene: TRBD2
clone size: few
CDR3 DNA: TGTGCCAGCGCGCCGGGACTAGCGCTCTCAGATACGCAGTATTTT
CDR3 protein: CASAPGLALSDTQYF

J gene: TRBJ1-5
V gene: TRBV7-9
CDR3 length: 16
D gene: TRBD1
clone size: few
CDR3 DNA: TGTGCCAGCAGCTTAGCGACGGGGACAGGTAATCAGCCCCAGCATTTT
CDR3 protein: CASSLATGTGNQPQHF

J gene: TRBJ2-2
V gene: TRBV6-1
CDR3 length: 14
D gene: .
clone size: many
CDR3 DNA: TGTGCCAGCACCCCGATGTCTGACTACGGGGAGCTGTTTTTT
CDR3 protein: CASTPMSDYGELFF

J gene: TRBJ2-2
V gene: TRBV7-9
CDR3 length: 16
D gene: TRBD2
clone size: .
CDR3 DNA: TGTGCCAGCAGCCCTCTAGCGGGAGCTTATGACGGGGAGCTGTTTTTT
CDR3 protein: CASSPLAGAYDGELFF

J gene: TRBJ2-7
V gene: TRBV20-1
CDR3 length: 11
D gene: .
clone size: few
CDR3 DNA: TGCAGTGGGGGCCCTAGCCGCGAGCAGTACTTC
CDR3 protein: CSGGPSREQYF

J gene: TRBJ2-7
V gene: TRBV4-2
CDR3 length: 15
D gene: TRBD1
clone size: few
CDR3 DNA: TGTGCCAGCAGCCAAGACCGACAGGGTTCCTACGAGCAGTACTTC
CDR3 protein: CASSQDRQGSYEQYF

J gene: TRBJ1-4
V gene: TRBV5-6
CDR3 length: 15
D gene: .
clone size: .
CDR3 DNA: TGTGCCAGCAGCTCGACTTCAGGGGCTAATGAAAAACTGTTTTTT
CDR3 protein: CASSSTSGANEKLFF

J gene: TRBJ2-7
V gene: TRBV6-1
CDR3 length: 15
D gene: .
clone size: few
CDR3 DNA: TGTGCCAGCAGTAAGGGCAGCAAGCGATCCTACGAGCAGTACTTC
CDR3 protein: CASSKGSKRSYEQYF

J gene: TRBJ2-1
V gene: TRBV23-1
CDR3 length: 15
D gene: TRBD1
clone size: .
CDR3 DNA: TGCGCCAGCTCTCACCGGGACAGAACTTACAATGAGCAGTTCTTC
CDR3 protein: CASSHRDRTYNEQFF